Listed below are T cell receptor beta chains from one sample, sequenced in a study of lymphopenia after photon versus proton radiotherapy. This table comes from immunoSEQ multiplex PCR, and its TCRdb copy is limited to in-frame clones, with some not included. This table has 16,000 or so clones, about 88% appearing once. The sequences come from peripheral blood, collected from a patient treated with proton-based radiotherapy. The origin of the receptors is a woman in her sixties or seventies with cholangiocarcinoma. Some clones in this sample may be carry-over from other donors' samples. CDR3s include the opening cysteine and the closing phenylalanine or tryptophan. D genes are given only for firm matches. Only some rows state a clone size, as once, few, many or a class for expanded clones.

clone size	V gene	D gene	J gene	CDR3 protein	CDR3 DNA
-	TRBV6-1	-	TRBJ2-7	CASIWTGTNEQYF	TGTGCCAGCATTTGGACAGGGACTAACGAGCAGTACTTC
-	TRBV6-1	-	TRBJ1-4	CASRDQPGPNEKLFF	TGTGCCAGCAGGGACCAGCCAGGCCCAAATGAAAAACTGTTTTTT
-	TRBV18	TRBD1	TRBJ1-2	CASSPLDRVRGYTF	TGTGCCAGCTCACCTCTGGACAGGGTGCGGGGCTACACCTTC
-	TRBV19	-	TRBJ1-1	CASSIEYSMNTEAFF	TGTGCCAGTAGTATAGAATATTCCATGAACACTGAAGCTTTCTTT
-	TRBV5-1	-	TRBJ2-1	CASSLVTGRNNEQFF	TGCGCCAGCAGCTTAGTCACAGGTCGTAACAATGAGCAGTTCTTC
-	TRBV2	-	TRBJ1-6	CASEFRQASYNSPLHF	TGTGCCAGCGAATTTAGACAGGCCTCCTATAATTCACCCCTCCACTTT
-	TRBV6-5	-	TRBJ1-3	CASKNIAGNTIYF	TGTGCCAGCAAGAACATAGCCGGAAACACCATATATTTT
once	TRBV6-1	-	TRBJ2-1	CASSEGGRRYNEQFF	TGTGCCAGCAGTGAGGGGGGGCGCAGGTACAATGAGCAGTTCTTC
once	TRBV9	-	TRBJ1-1	CASSVGRGVTEAFF	TGTGCCAGCAGCGTAGGGAGGGGTGTGACTGAAGCTTTCTTT
-	TRBV29-1	-	TRBJ2-1	CSVEDRAPNEQFF	TGCAGCGTTGAAGACAGGGCCCCCAATGAGCAGTTCTTC
once	TRBV18	TRBD1	TRBJ2-7	CASSHPETGFNEQYF	TGTGCCAGCTCCCATCCAGAGACAGGGTTCAACGAGCAGTACTTC
-	TRBV10-2	-	TRBJ2-7	CASSERADPYEQYF	TGCGCCAGCAGTGAGAGGGCAGACCCCTACGAGCAGTACTTC
-	TRBV5-5	TRBD1	TRBJ1-1	CASSNKRQGMNTEAFF	TGTGCCAGCAGCAATAAGAGACAGGGAATGAACACTGAAGCTTTCTTT
-	TRBV9	-	TRBJ1-5	CASSVGQNQPQHF	TGTGCCAGCAGCGTAGGTCAGAATCAGCCCCAGCATTTT
-	TRBV6-5	-	TRBJ1-1	CATQTRETNTEAFF	TGTGCCACCCAGACCAGGGAGACCAACACTGAAGCTTTCTTT
-	TRBV5-1	-	TRBJ1-1	CASSPLPEGGYAFF	TGCGCCAGCAGCCCCCTCCCCGAGGGGGGGTATGCTTTCTTT